This TCR beta chain appears in the sequencing data of a study of blood T cell repertoires in COVID-19. Overall study context: Acute-phase and convalescent COVID-19 samples originated in the United States, Italy and Spain. From T cells, B-cell-depleted T cells, or PBMCs came the material, which was cDNA or gDNA.

Per the germline V gene, CDR1 is MNHEY and CDR2 is SVGAGI. This CDR3 spans 15 amino acids. Losses at the gene ends were 6 bases for V and 3 bases for J; bases not matched to a gene: 7. Original analysis: Amplification with reference gene primers provided the estimates of nucleated cell counts. Produced via immunoSEQ multiplex PCR; TCRdb's table is partial and in-frame only. D and trimming come from the DNA, and the V and J calls and clone size come from that table. The data contain 100,000 to 150,000 clones, approximately 83% of them singletons. The chain recombines TRBV6-5 with TRBJ2-7, with 11 bases matching TRBD1. The TCR originated in an elderly man with active or convalescent COVID-19. Sequenced material: peripheral blood. CDR3 nucleotides: TGTGCCAGCAGCAGGGGGACAGGGGGTGTCTACGAGCAGTACTTC. Its translation is CASSRGTGGVYEQYF.